This T cell receptor beta chain was captured by sequencing in a study of response to subunit inactivated influenza vaccine (dated by TCRdb to 2016 to 2018). Regarding the study in general: Deep quantitative profiling of the T cell receptor repertoire was used in the study to follow responses to a trivalent subunit inactivated influenza vaccine.

Libraries were prepared through RT-PCR. The sequencer was an Illumina HiSeq 2500. TCRdb took the public reads, trimmed them with fastp at Q25, ran MiXCR for clone calling and kept in-frame beta chains. For every CDR3 protein sequence, its rows merge into one entry that carries the most common genes and DNA. This sample comprises some 180,000 distinct CDR3 sequences, around 9.2% of them detected only once. The leading ten clones occupy approximately 10% of the sample. This clonotype came up a few times. Its antigen has not been determined. No much larger clonotype is one base removed from it; base qualities were not supplied. Findings and caveats that apply to the study as a whole: According to the authors, only a limited number of new T cells may be recruited by each seasonal influenza vaccination.

From the cysteine through the phenylalanine, the CDR3 covers 19 amino acids. This entry keeps only the CDR3 DNA: 57 bases, framed from base 1. CDR1 is given as LGHDT and CDR2 as YNNKEL, both from the germline V gene (reference sequence). The germline V and J ends show losses of 4 bases and 6 bases respectively, and no gene match explains 20 bases of the junction. The receptor's source is a man in his forties or fifties who received an inactivated influenza vaccine. Donor details come from another sample of the same person, matched by shared clones. Specimen: non-naive T cells sorted from PBMCs, collected on the day of vaccination. Explained via the paper, the cell subset or site label denotes: memory T cell fraction. The V and J segments used are TRBV3-1 and TRBJ2-2, and TRBD2 aligns with 7 junction nucleotides. The DNA is TGTGCCAGCAGCCTTATCGCTGGGGGGAGGGCCCCCTACGCCGGGGAGCTGTTTTTT. This yields the protein CASSLIAGGRAPYAGELFF.